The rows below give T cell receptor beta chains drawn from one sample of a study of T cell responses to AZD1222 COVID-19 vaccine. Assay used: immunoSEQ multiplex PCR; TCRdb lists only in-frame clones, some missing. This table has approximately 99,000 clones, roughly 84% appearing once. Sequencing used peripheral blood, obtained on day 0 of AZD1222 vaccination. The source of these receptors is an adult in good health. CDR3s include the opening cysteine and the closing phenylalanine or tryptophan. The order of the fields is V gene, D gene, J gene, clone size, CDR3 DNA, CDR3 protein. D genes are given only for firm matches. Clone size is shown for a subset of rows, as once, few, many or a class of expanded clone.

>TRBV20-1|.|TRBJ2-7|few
TGCAGTGCTAGTGGTATTTACTCCCTGAGCTCCTACGAGCAGTACTTC
CSASGIYSLSSYEQYF
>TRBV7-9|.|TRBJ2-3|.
TGTGCCAGCAGCCTCGGGACCACAGATACGCAGTATTTT
CASSLGTTDTQYF
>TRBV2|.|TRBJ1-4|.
TGTGCCAGCAGTGATGCCAGGTTTAATGAAAAACTGTTTTTT
CASSDARFNEKLFF
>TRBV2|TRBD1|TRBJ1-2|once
TGTGCCAGCAGTTACTCTGGACAGGGCTCTGGCTACACCTTC
CASSYSGQGSGYTF
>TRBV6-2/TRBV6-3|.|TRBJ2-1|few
TGTGCCAGCAGTGACCGACTGGTATCCTACAATGAGCAGTTCTTC
CASSDRLVSYNEQFF
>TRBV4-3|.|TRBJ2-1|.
TGCGCCAGCAGCCAAGAGGGTTGGGAGACTAACGGTTACAATGAGCAGTTCTTC
CASSQEGWETNGYNEQFF
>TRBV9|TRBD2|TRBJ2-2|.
TGTGCCAGCAACCGACTAGCGGGGTACGGGGAGCTGTTTTTT
CASNRLAGYGELFF
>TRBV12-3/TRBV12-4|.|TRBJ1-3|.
TGTGCCAGCAGTTTAGGGGCTGGAAACACCATATATTTT
CASSLGAGNTIYF
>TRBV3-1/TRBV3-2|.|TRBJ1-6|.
TGTGCCAGCAGCCAAGCCGGTTTGGGGTATAATTCACCCCTCCACTTT
CASSQAGLGYNSPLHF
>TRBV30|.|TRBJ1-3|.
TGTGCCTGGACCCGCCAGGGTATCTGGGGAAACACCATATATTTT
CAWTRQGIWGNTIYF
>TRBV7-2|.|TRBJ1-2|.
TGTGCCAGCGCTGGGGGCGGCTATGGCTACACCTTC
CASAGGGYGYTF
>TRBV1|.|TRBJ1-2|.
TGCACCAGCAGCTCTCCCCCGCGGCAGGGCTTTCACTATGGCTACACCTTC
CTSSSPPRQGFHYGYTF
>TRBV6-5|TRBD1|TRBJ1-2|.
TGTGCCAGCGATGCGGACAGGATCTATGGCTACACCTTC
CASDADRIYGYTF
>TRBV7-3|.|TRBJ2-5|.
TGTGCCAGCAGCTTAAGGGTCCAAGAGACCCAGTACTTC
CASSLRVQETQYF
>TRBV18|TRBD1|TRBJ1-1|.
TGTGCCAGCTCCTACGAGACAGGGGGCGGCACTGAAGCTTTCTTT
CASSYETGGGTEAFF
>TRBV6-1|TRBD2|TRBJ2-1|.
TGTGCCAGCAGTGAACGGACTAGCGGGGGGGCATTAGAGCAGTTCTTC
CASSERTSGGALEQFF
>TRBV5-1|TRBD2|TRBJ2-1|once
TGCGCCAGCAGCCCCGAGAGCGGGGGGGGAAACAATGAGCAGTTCTTC
CASSPESGGGNNEQFF
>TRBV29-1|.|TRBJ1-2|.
TGCAGCGCCTTGACGGTTAACTATGGCTACACCTTC
CSALTVNYGYTF
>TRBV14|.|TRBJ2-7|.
TGTGCCAGCAGCCAAGGGGACCTTGTGCAGTACTTC
CASSQGDLVQYF
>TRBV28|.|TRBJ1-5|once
TGTGCCAGCAGTTCCGCCAGGGGCTCTCAGCCCCAGCATTTT
CASSSARGSQPQHF
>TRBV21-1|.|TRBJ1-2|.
TGTGCCAGCAGCAAAATGGCTTGGGGACAGGGGCTGTTTAATGGCTACACCTTC
CASSKMAWGQGLFNGYTF
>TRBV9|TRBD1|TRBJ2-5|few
TGTGCCAGCAGTTCCGGGACAGGAGCAGAGACCCAGTACTTC
CASSSGTGAETQYF
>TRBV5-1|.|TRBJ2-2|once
TGCGCCAGCAGCCCTTGGGGCGGGGCCTCCACCGGGGAGCTGTTTTTT
CASSPWGGASTGELFF
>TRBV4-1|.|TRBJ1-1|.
TGCGCCAGCAGCCATGGGGGGATCGGCAGGACCCCTGAAGCTTTCTTT
CASSHGGIGRTPEAFF
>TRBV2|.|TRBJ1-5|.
TGTGCCAGCAGTCCGACGGGTTTGGGCAATCAGCCCCAGCATTTT
CASSPTGLGNQPQHF
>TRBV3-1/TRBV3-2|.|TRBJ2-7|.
TGTGCCAGCAGCCAAGATAGGCCCGTCTACGAGCAGTACTTC
CASSQDRPVYEQYF
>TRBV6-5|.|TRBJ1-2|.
TGTGCCACCTTCGCTGGGGATGGCTACACCTTC
CATFAGDGYTF
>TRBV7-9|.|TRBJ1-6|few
TGTGCCAGCAGGACCGGATGGGGAGAAAACTCCTATAATTCACCCCTCCACTTT
CASRTGWGENSYNSPLHF
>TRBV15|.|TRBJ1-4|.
TGTGCCACCAGCAGAGATCGGGCGGGGAATGAAAAACTGTTTTTT
CATSRDRAGNEKLFF
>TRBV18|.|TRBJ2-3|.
TGTGCCAGCTCACCCTCGGGACACAACACAGATACGCAGTATTTT
CASSPSGHNTDTQYF
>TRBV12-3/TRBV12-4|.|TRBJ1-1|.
TGTGCCAGCAGTTTCAAAGAGAACACTGAAGCTTTCTTT
CASSFKENTEAFF
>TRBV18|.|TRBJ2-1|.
TGTGCCAGCTCACCAGAGGGCTGGAGCTCCTACAATGAGCAGTTCTTC
CASSPEGWSSYNEQFF
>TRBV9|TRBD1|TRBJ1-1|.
TGTGCCAGCAGCGCGGGACAGGGTGGAGCTTTCTTT
CASSAGQGGAFF
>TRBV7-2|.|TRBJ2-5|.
TGTGCCAGCAGCCCCCCCACTACCCAAGAGACCCAGTACTTC
CASSPPTTQETQYF
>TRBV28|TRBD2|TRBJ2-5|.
TGTGCCAGCAGTTTCCATCCACGTCTAGCGGGGGGTTGGCAAGAGACCCAGTACTTC
CASSFHPRLAGGWQETQYF
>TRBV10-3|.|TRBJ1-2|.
TGTGCCATCAGTGGGTGGGACTATGGCTACACCTTC
CAISGWDYGYTF
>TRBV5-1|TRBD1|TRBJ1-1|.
TGCGCCAGCAGCTCCCCAGGGGGGGTGAACACTGAAGCTTTCTTT
CASSSPGGVNTEAFF
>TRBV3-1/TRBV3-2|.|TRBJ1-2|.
TGTGCCAGCAGCCAAGGGCGGTTTTACGCCGGGGACTATGGCTACACCTTC
CASSQGRFYAGDYGYTF
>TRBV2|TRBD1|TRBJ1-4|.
TGTGCCAGCAGGGAACAGGGGATAGGTACTAATGAAAAACTGTTTTTT
CASREQGIGTNEKLFF
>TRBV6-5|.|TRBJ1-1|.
TGTGCCAGCAGTTACGACAGCATGAACACTGAAGCTTTCTTT
CASSYDSMNTEAFF
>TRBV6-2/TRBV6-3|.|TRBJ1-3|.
TGTGCCAGCAGTTGGGTCAGAAACACCATATATTTT
CASSWVRNTIYF
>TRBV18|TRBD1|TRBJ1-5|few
TGTGCCAGCTCAACGACAGGGGGTCAGCCCCAGCATTTT
CASSTTGGQPQHF
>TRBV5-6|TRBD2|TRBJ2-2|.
TGTGCCAGCAGCTTAGGACTAGCGACCGGGGAGCTGTTTTTT
CASSLGLATGELFF
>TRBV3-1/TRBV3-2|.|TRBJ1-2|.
TGTGCCAGCAGCCAGGGGGCTAACTATGGCTACACCTTC
CASSQGANYGYTF
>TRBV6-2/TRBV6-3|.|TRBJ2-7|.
TGTGCCAGCAGTTACGTGGCAGCTCGGGACGAGCAGTACTTC
CASSYVAARDEQYF
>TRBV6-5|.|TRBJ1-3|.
TGTGCCAGCAGTTACAACCCGGGAGCGTCTGGAAACACCATATATTTT
CASSYNPGASGNTIYF
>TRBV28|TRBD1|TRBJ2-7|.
TGTGCCAGCAGTGACCCCCGGAAGGGGGCCCTTCTTCAGTACTTC
CASSDPRKGALLQYF
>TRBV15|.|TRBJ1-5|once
TGTGCCACCAGCAGACAGGATCAGCCCCAGCATTTT
CATSRQDQPQHF
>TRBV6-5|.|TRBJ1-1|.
TGTGCCAGCAGTAGAAATAGACAGATCAACACTGAAGCTTTCTTT
CASSRNRQINTEAFF
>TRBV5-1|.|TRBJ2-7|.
TGCGCCAGCAGCTTTGACGGTTCCTACGAGCAGTACTTC
CASSFDGSYEQYF
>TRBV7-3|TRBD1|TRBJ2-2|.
TGTGCCAGCAGCCCCCGGACAGGGAACACCGGGGAGCTGTTTTTT
CASSPRTGNTGELFF
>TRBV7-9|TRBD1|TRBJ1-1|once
TGTGCCAGCAGCACCGGGACAGGGGGGTCATTGGGCACTGAAGCTTTCTTT
CASSTGTGGSLGTEAFF
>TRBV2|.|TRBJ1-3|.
TGTGCCAGCAGTGCAACCCCACGAGGATCTGGAAACACCATATATTTT
CASSATPRGSGNTIYF
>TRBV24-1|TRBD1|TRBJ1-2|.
TGTGCCACCAGTGACCCTGGGACAGTCCCCAGCCTCGCTAACTATGGCTACACCTTC
CATSDPGTVPSLANYGYTF
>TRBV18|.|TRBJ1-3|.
TGTGCCAGCTCACCGGGGCAGAACTCTGGAAACACCATATATTTT
CASSPGQNSGNTIYF
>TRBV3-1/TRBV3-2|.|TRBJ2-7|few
TGTGCCAGCAGCCAAGATGTGGCAGGGAGACACGAGCAGTACTTC
CASSQDVAGRHEQYF
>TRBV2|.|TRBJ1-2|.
TGTGCCAGCAGTGAAGGCTCGGGGGGCTACACCTTC
CASSEGSGGYTF
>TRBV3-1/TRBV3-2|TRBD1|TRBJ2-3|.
TGTGCCAGCAGCCATCAACAGGGGGATACGCAGTATTTT
CASSHQQGDTQYF
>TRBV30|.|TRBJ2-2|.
TGTGCCTGGAGTGTACTAAAGGGAAACACCGGGGAGCTGTTTTTT
CAWSVLKGNTGELFF